This T cell receptor (beta chain) stems from a study of T cells after yellow fever vaccination. Trimming removed 0 bases from V and 5 bases from J, with 17 bases in between. The CDR3 is 15 amino acids. In germline, CDR1 is GTSNPN, CDR2 SVGIG (reference sequence). TCRdb called the 5' RACE reads again in MiXCR, with one record for every CDR3 protein. The data contain 280,000 or so distinct CDR3 sequences, about 10% of them singletons. This chain joins TRBV30 and TRBJ2-7; D is unresolved. The TCR sequence derives from a man younger than 30 who received the YFV17D yellow fever vaccine. The sequenced sample was CD4+ T cells sorted from PBMCs, obtained 5 days after the yellow fever booster vaccination. CDR3 sequence: CAWSVRSGFDHEQYF. The CDR3 DNA reads as TGTGCCTGGAGTGTACGCAGTGGGTTTGATCACGAGCAGTACTTC.